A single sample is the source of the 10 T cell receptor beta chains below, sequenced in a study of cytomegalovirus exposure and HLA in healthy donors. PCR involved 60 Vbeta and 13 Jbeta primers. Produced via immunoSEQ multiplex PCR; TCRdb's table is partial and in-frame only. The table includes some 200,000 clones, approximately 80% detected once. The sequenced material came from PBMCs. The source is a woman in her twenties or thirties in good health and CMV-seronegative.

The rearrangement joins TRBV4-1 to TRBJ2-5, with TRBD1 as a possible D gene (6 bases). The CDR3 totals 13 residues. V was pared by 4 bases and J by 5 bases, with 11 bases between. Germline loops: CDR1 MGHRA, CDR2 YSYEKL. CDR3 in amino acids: CASSLTGGETQYF. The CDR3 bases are TGCGCCAGCAGCCTGACAGGTGGTGAGACCCAGTACTTC.

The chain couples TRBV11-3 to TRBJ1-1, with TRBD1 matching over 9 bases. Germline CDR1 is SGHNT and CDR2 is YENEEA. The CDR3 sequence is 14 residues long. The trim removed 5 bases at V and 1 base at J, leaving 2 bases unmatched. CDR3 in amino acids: CASSPGQGNTEAFF. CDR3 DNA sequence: TGTGCCAGCAGCCCGGGACAGGGGAACACTGAAGCTTTCTTT. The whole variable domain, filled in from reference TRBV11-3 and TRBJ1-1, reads EAGVVQSPRYKIIEKKQPVAFWCNPISGHNTLYWYLQNLGQGPELLIRYENEEAVDDSQLPKDRFSAERLKGVDSTLKIQPAELGDSAVYLCASSPGQGNTEAFFGQGTRLTVV.

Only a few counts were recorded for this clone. The DNA for the CDR3 is TGTGCCAGCAGCGTCGGACAGGGGGCGGCTGGCTACACCTTC. This sequence encodes CASSVGQGAAGYTF. The gene calls are TRBV9 and TRBJ1-2; 11 bases map to TRBD1. J gave up 7 bases and V 2 bases, and 4 bases lay outside the gene matches. Germline assignment: CDR1 SGDLS and CDR2 YYNGEE. The CDR3 covers 14 residues.

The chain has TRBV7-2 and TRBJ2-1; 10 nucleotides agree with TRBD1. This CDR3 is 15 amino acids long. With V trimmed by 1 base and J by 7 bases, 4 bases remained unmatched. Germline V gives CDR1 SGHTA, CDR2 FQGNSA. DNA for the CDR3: TGTGCCAGCAGCTTAGGTGGGACAGGGGCGAATGAGCAGTTCTTC. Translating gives CASSLGGTGANEQFF.

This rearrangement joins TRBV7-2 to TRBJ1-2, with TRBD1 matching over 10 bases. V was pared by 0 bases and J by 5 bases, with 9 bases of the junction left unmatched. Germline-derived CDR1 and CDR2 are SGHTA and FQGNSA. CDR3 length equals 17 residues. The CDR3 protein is CASSLALPGTGVYGYTF. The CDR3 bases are TGTGCCAGCAGCTTAGCGCTTCCCGGGACAGGGGTGTATGGCTACACCTTC.

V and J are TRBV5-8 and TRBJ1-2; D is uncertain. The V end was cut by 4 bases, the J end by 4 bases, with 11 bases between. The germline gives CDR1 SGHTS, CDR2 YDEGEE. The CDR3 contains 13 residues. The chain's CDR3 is CASSPDLAYGYTF. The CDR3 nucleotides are TGTGCCAGCAGCCCGGACTTAGCCTATGGCTACACCTTC.

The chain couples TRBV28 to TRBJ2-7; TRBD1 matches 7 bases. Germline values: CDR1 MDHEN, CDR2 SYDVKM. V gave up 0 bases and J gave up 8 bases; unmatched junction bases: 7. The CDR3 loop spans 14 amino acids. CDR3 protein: CASSLWSGQKQQYF. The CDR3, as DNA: TGTGCCAGCAGTTTATGGTCGGGACAGAAGCAGCAGTACTTC.

The CDR3 region is CASSGPSGRVGELFF. CDR3 coding DNA: TGTGCCAGCAGTGGCCCTAGCGGGAGAGTCGGGGAGCTGTTTTTT. The chain couples TRBV2 to TRBJ2-2; TRBD2 agrees at 10 bases. J gave up 7 bases and V 4 bases, and 6 bases lay outside the gene matches. The V gene's germline CDR1 is SNHLY and CDR2 FYNNEI. The CDR3 contains 15 residues.

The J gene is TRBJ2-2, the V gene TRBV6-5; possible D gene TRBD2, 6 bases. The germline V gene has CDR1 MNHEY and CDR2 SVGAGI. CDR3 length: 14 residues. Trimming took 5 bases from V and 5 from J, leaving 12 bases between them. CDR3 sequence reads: CASSPGVKTGELFF. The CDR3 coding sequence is TGTGCCAGCAGTCCGGGGGTTAAGACCGGGGAGCTGTTTTTT.

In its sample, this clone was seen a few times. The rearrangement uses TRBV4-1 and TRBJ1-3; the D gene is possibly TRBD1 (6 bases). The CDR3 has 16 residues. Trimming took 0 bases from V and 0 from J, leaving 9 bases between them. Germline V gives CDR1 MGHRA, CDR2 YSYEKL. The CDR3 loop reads CASSQDSRGSGNTIYF. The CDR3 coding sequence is TGCGCCAGCAGCCAAGATAGCAGGGGCTCTGGAAACACCATATATTTT.